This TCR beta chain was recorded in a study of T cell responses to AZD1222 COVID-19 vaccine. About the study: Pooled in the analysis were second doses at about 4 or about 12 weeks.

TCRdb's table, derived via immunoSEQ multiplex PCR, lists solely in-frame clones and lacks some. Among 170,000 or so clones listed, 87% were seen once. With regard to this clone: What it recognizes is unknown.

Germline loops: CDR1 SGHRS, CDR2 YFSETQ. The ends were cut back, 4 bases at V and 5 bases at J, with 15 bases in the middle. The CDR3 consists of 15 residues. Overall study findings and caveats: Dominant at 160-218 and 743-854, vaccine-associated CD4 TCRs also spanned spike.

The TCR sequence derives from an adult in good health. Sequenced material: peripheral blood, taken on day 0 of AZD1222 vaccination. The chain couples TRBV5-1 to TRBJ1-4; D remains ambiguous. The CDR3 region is CASSPRPQPNEKLFF. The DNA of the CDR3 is TGCGCCAGCAGCCCAAGACCACAGCCGAATGAAAAACTGTTTTTT.